This T cell receptor (beta chain) was documented in a study of blood T cell repertoires in COVID-19. Trimming took off 2 bases at V and 3 bases at J, with 11 bases between the two ends. The CDR3 spans 14 residues. Germline V gives CDR1 MNHEY, CDR2 SMNVEV (reference sequence). Some clones are missing from TCRdb's copy, which holds only in-frame ones; the method was immunoSEQ multiplex PCR. The sample carries about 200,000 clones, around 86% recorded once. The specimen sequenced was PBMCs or T cells enriched from blood (not recorded which). The receptor was derived from a man aged 40-55 years with acute COVID-19. This chain joins TRBV27 and TRBJ2-7, with D unclear. The CDR3 reads CASSLDRVRYEQYF. DNA for the CDR3: TGTGCCAGCAGTTTAGACCGGGTTCGCTACGAGCAGTACTTC.